This TCR beta chain came from a study of CD8+ T cells in alopecia areata. About the study: The drug, oral tofacitinib, was given to treated patients at 5 to 10 mg twice daily. Findings and caveats of the study: Scalp lesions, especially in alopecia totalis/universalis, had higher clonality than normal scalp. Numerous clones, expanded in lesions, remained in scalp and blood during tofacitinib. Scalp samples also contribute reads from the resident alphabeta T cells found in normal skin.

The treatment here: oral pan-JAK inhibitor, 5-10 mg twice daily. V shed 1 base and J shed 1 base, with 7 bases lying between them. The CDR3 is made up of 14 amino acids. CDR1 and CDR2 (germline): SEHNR, FQNEAQ (reference sequence). Sequencing templates came from extracted RNA that was reverse transcribed into cDNA. Produced via immunoSEQ multiplex PCR; TCRdb's table is partial and in-frame only. The sample includes 79,000 or so clones, roughly 66% of them seen just once. Comments on this clone: Its antigen is unknown.

V usage is TRBV7-9 and J usage is TRBJ2-5; D ambiguous. Source: CD8+ T cells sorted from blood, taken at week 24, from a patient treated with tofacitinib. The clonotype comes from a human donor with alopecia areata. The CDR3 nucleotides are TGTGCCAGCAGCTTAGGGCTAGGCCAAGAGACCCAGTACTTC. Residues: CASSLGLGQETQYF.